This record covers a single T cell receptor (beta chain). The sample comes from a study of shared T cell receptors in the human thymus. The repertoire was sequenced with immunoSEQ multiplex PCR; TCRdb's copy has only in-frame clones and lacks some. Counted here are some 760,000 clones, approximately 83% occurring once; the ten biggest clones make up around 0.0099%. V was pared by 6 bases and J by 6 bases, with 23 bases of the junction left unmatched. This CDR3 comprises 19 residues. Germline CDR1 is MNHEY and CDR2 is SMNVEV (reference sequence). These data also featured in a second study, about human thymus T cells. As that study records: The thymus tissue came from resections taken during corrective heart surgery. Thymic and blood repertoires seemed to show skewed V and J gene use. Highly overlapping thymic repertoires among unrelated individuals were reported in related research.

This clonotype was sampled from a girl less than two years old with a congenital heart defect. Material: thymocytes. The rearrangement links TRBV27 to TRBJ2-1; TRBD1 matches at 7 bases. As DNA, the CDR3 is TGTGCCAGCAGCTCAGGAGGCCATGGCCGGGACAGTGGATTCAATGAGCAGTTCTTC. It translates to CASSSGGHGRDSGFNEQFF.